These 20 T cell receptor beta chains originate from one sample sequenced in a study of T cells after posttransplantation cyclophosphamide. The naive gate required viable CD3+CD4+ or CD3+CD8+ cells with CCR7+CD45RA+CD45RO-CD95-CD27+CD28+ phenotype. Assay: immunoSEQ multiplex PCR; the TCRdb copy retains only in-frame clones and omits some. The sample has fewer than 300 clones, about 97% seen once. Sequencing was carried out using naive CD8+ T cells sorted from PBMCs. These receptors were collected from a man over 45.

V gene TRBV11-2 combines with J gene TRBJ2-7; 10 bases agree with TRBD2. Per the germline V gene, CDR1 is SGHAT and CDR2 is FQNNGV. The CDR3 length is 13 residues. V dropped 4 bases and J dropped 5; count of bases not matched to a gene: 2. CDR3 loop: CASSSSGSHEQYF. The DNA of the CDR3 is TGTGCCAGCAGCTCTAGCGGGAGCCACGAGCAGTACTTC.

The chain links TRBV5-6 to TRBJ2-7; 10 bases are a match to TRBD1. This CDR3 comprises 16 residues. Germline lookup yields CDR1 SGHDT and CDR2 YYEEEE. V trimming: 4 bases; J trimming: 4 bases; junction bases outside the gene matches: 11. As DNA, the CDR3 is TGTGCCAGCAGCATACTCTCCGGGACAGGGGCGTACGAGCAGTACTTC. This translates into CASSILSGTGAYEQYF.

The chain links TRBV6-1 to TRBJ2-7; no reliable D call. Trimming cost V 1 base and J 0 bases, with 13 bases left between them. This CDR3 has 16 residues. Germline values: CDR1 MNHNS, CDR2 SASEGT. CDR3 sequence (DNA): TGTGCCAGCAGTGAAGTTCCCGGTATCCCCTCCTACGAGCAGTACTTC. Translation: CASSEVPGIPSYEQYF.

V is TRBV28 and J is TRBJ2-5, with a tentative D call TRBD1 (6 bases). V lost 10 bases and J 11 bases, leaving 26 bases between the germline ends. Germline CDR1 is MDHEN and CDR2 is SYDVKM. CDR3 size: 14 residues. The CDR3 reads CATSLGRGFLEQYF. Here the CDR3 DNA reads TGTGCCACGTCCCTGGGCAGGGGATTTTTGGAGCAGTACTTC.

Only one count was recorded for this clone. The chain's CDR3 is CASSFRGGDSPLHF. In DNA form, the CDR3 reads TGTGCCAGCAGCTTTAGAGGGGGTGATTCACCCCTCCACTTT. This chain links TRBV5-4 with TRBJ1-6; D perhaps matches TRBD1 (6 bases). CDR1 is SGHNT and CDR2 is YYREEE in the germline V gene (reference sequence). The length of the CDR3 is 14 residues. The V end lost 2 bases, the J end lost 8 bases, and 11 bases lay between the germline ends.

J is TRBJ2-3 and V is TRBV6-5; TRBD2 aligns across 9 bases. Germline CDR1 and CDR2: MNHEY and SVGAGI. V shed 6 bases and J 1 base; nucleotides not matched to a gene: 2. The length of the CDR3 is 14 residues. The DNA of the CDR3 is TGTGCCAGCAGACAGCGGGGGGGCACAGATACGCAGTATTTT. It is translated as CASRQRGGTDTQYF.

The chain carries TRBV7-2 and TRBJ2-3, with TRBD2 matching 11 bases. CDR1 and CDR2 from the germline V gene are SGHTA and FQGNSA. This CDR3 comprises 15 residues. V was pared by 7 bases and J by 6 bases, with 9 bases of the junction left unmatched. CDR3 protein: CASKTSGTSPDTQYF. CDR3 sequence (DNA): TGTGCCAGCAAGACTAGCGGGACCTCCCCCGATACGCAGTATTTT.

The CDR3 region has the DNA TGTGCCAGCAGTGGCTTCGGGCAGCCCCAGCATTTT. Its translation: CASSGFGQPQHF. The V call is TRBV6-6, the J call TRBJ1-5; D is undetermined. The CDR3 length is 12 residues. Germline V gene data show CDR1 as MNHNY and CDR2 as SVGAGI (reference sequence). Deletions cut 5 bases from V and 7 bases from J, with 9 bases between.

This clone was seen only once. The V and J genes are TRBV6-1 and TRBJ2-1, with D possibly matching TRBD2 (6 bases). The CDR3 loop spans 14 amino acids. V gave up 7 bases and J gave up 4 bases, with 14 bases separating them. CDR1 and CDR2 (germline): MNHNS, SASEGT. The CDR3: CASTPLALYNEQFF. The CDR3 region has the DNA TGTGCCAGCACGCCACTAGCCTTATACAATGAGCAGTTCTTC.

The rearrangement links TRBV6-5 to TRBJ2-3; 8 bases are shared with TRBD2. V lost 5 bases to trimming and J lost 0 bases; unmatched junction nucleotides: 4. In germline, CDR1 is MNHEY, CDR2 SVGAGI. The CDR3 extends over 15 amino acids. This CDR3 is CASSITSGSTDTQYF. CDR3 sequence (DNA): TGTGCCAGCAGTATCACTAGCGGAAGCACAGATACGCAGTATTTT.

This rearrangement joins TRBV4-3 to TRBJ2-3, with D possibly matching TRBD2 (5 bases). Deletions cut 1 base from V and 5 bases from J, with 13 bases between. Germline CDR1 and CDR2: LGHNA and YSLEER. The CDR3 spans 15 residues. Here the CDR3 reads CASSQVRGFGDTQYF. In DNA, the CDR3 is TGCGCCAGCAGCCAAGTTCGGGGTTTCGGAGATACGCAGTATTTT.

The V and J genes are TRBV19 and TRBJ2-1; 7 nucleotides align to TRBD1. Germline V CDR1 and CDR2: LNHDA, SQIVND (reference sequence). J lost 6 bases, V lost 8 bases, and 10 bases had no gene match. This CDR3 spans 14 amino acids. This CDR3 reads CASSHRGIINEQFF. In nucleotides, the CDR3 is TGTGCCAGTTCCCACAGGGGTATCATCAATGAGCAGTTCTTC.

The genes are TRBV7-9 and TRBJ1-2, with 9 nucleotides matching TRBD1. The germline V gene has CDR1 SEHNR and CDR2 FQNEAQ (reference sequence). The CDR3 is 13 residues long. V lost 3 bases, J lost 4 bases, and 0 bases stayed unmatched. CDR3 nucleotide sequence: TGTGCCAGCAGCTTGACAGGGGGCTATGGCTACACCTTC. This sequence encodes CASSLTGGYGYTF.

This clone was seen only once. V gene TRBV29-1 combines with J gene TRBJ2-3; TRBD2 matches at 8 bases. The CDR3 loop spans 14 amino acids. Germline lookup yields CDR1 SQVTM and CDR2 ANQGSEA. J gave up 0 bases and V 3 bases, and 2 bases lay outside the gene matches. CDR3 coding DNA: TGCAGCGTTGATAGCGGGAAGAGCACAGATACGCAGTATTTT. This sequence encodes CSVDSGKSTDTQYF.

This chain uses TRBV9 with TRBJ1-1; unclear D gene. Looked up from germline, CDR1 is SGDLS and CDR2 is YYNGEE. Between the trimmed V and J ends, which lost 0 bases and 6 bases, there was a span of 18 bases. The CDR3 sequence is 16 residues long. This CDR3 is CASSVGGVGSLAEAFF. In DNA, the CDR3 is TGTGCCAGCAGCGTAGGTGGTGTGGGGAGTCTCGCTGAAGCTTTCTTT. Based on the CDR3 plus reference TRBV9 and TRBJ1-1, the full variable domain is DSGVTQTPKHLITATGQRVTLRCSPRSGDLSVYWYQQSLDQGLQFLIQYYNGEERAKGNILERFSAQQFPDLHSELNLSSLELGDSALYFCASSVGGVGSLAEAFFGQGTRLTVV.

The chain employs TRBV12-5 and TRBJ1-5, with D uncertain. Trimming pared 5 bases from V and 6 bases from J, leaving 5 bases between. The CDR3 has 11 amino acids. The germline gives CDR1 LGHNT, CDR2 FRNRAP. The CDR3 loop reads CASGPFQPQHF. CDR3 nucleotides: TGTGCTAGTGGTCCTTTTCAGCCCCAGCATTTT.

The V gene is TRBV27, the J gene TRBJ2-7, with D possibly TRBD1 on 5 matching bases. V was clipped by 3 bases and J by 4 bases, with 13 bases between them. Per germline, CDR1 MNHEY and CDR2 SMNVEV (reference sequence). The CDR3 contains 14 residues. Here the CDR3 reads CASSFRQSLYEQYF. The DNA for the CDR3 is TGTGCCAGCAGTTTTAGACAGAGCCTATACGAGCAGTACTTC.

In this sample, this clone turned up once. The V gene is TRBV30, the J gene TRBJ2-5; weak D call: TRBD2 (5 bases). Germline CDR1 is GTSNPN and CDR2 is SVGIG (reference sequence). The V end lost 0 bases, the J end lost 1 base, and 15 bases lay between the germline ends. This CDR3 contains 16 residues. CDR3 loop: CAWSVLFEAAQETQYF. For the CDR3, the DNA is TGTGCCTGGAGTGTATTGTTCGAAGCGGCCCAAGAGACCCAGTACTTC.

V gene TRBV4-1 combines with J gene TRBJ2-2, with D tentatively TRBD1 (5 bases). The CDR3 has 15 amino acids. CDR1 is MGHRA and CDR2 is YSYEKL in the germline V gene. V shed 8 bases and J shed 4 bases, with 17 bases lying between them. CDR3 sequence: CASRFIQGSTGELFF. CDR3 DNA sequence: TGCGCCAGCCGGTTCATCCAGGGTAGCACCGGGGAGCTGTTTTTT.

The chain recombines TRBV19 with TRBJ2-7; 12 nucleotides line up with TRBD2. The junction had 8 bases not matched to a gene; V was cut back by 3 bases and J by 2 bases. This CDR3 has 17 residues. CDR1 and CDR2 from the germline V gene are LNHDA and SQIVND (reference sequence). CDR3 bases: TGTGCCAGTAGTATCGGACTAGCGGGGACTCTCCCCTACGAGCAGTACTTC. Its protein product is CASSIGLAGTLPYEQYF.